This T cell receptor beta chain was profiled in a study of siplizumab effects on memory and regulatory T cells. The data were produced by immunoSEQ multiplex PCR, yet TCRdb's version contains in-frame clones alone and is incomplete. Among around 77,000 clones listed, under 95% were seen once. The CDR3 covers 15 residues. Trimming at V came to 7 bases and at J to 3 bases, leaving 10 bases not matched to a gene. From germline, CDR1 is ENHRY and CDR2 SYGVKD. Turning to this clone: The antigen is not known.

Findings of the study overall: Alloreactive sequences traceable to unstimulated CD4+ memory cells declined significantly under siplizumab. The majority of clones, roughly 75-95% of proliferating CD4+ or CD8+ clones, lacked an assignable naive or memory phenotype.

This chain uses TRBV10-3 with TRBJ1-1; TRBD1 aligns across 8 bases. Sequencing input: CD8+ T cells sorted from blood. The sequence derives from a human donor in good health. Here the CDR3 reads CAIKNSDRADTEAFF. CDR3 sequence (DNA): TGTGCCATCAAGAATTCGGACAGGGCGGACACTGAAGCTTTCTTT.